These T cell receptor beta chains were read from a single sample in a study of read filtering for tumor transcriptome and immune sequencing. From the reads, TCRdb called clonotypes with MiXCR, one entry per CDR3 protein. The data contain about 46,000 distinct CDR3 sequences, approximately 19% of them singletons. Sequenced material: a population of CD138-negative cells sorted from bone marrow. The source is a donor aged 40 or over with multiple myeloma. Each CDR3 is given with its conserved first and last residue. Fields, in order: D gene, J gene, V gene, clone size, CDR3 DNA, CDR3 protein. A D gene is named only where the DNA matches it firmly. Clone size is given for some rows only: seen once, a few or many times, or a class if the clone is expanded.

>TRBD2|TRBJ2-2|TRBV3-1|many
TGTGCCAGCAGCCCGGGACTAGCGGGAGCAAGCACCGGGGAGCTGTTTTTT
CASSPGLAGASTGELFF
>-|TRBJ2-5|TRBV19|-
TGTGCCAGTACCCAGGGACCCCAAGAGACCCAGTACTTC
CASTQGPQETQYF
>-|TRBJ2-3|TRBV24-1|-
TGTGCCACCAGTGATTGGGGACGGGGAAACACAGATACGCAGTATTTT
CATSDWGRGNTDTQYF
>-|TRBJ1-1|TRBV12-3/TRBV12-4|-
TGTGCCAGCAGTTTGAGCAGCTTGAACACTGAAGCTTTCTTT
CASSLSSLNTEAFF
>TRBD2|TRBJ2-1|TRBV2|many
TGTGCCAGCAGTGAATGGGCTAGCGGCCCCTACAATGAGCAGCTCTTC
CASSEWASGPYNEQLF
>TRBD2|TRBJ2-3|TRBV24-1|many
TGTGCCACCAGTGATTTGCCTAGCGGAGATACGCAGTATTTT
CATSDLPSGDTQYF
>-|TRBJ1-4|TRBV20-1|many
TGCAGTGCTAGACTCACGGGTTATTCGGGGAAACTGTTTTTT
CSARLTGYSGKLFF
>-|TRBJ1-4|TRBV9|-
TGTGCCAGCAGCGTTAACAGTTGGTCTGAAAAACTGTTGTTT
CASSVNSWSEKLLF
>-|TRBJ2-7|TRBV20-1|many
TGCAGTGCTGATGTAGGGACAAAAACGACTTCCTACGAGCAGTACTTC
CSADVGTKTTSYEQYF
>-|TRBJ2-5|TRBV5-6|-
TGTGCCAGCAGCTTGATTGTCGCGGTCGATATGCAAGAGACCCAGTACTTC
CASSLIVAVDMQETQYF
>TRBD2|TRBJ2-1|TRBV9|many
TGTGCCAGCAGCTTGGGACTAGCGTCTTACAATGAGCAGTTCTTC
CASSLGLASYNEQFF
>TRBD1|TRBJ1-5|TRBV11-3|many
TGTGCCAGCAGCTTCCGCTGGACAGGGGGCAATCAGCCCCAGCATTTT
CASSFRWTGGNQPQHF
>-|TRBJ2-2|TRBV15|many
TGTGCCACCAGCAGACCCCCGGCTGGAGGGGAGCTGTTTTTT
CATSRPPAGGELFF
>TRBD2|TRBJ2-3|TRBV19|-
TGTGCCAGTAACCGGGGACTAGCGGGAGGACTGGCGACAGATACGCAGTATTTT
CASNRGLAGGLATDTQYF
>TRBD2|TRBJ2-1|TRBV7-9|-
TGTGCCAGCAGCTACGGGACTAGCGGGAGGTATGAGCAGTTCTTC
CASSYGTSGRYEQFF
>TRBD1|TRBJ2-7|TRBV29-1|many
TGCAGCGTTGTGGGACAGGGAACCGAGCAGTACTTC
CSVVGQGTEQYF
>-|TRBJ2-3|TRBV6-1|-
TGTGCCAGCAGTGATTGGGGCACATACACAGATACGCAGTATTTT
CASSDWGTYTDTQYF
>TRBD2|TRBJ2-2|TRBV5-1|-
TGCGCCAGCAGGTCCCTTCTAGCGGGGCGGCCCGGGGAGCTGTTTTTT
CASRSLLAGRPGELFF
>-|TRBJ2-1|TRBV7-9|many
TGTGCCAGCAGCTTCCGTGCCGGACTCTACTACAATGAGCAGTTCTTC
CASSFRAGLYYNEQFF
>-|TRBJ1-1|TRBV20-1|many
TGCAGTGCTCCCACGACCAGGACACTAAACACTGAAGCTTTCTTT
CSAPTTRTLNTEAFF
>-|TRBJ2-4|TRBV28|-
TGTGCCAGCAGTTACCACAGGGACCGAAACATTCAGTACTTC
CASSYHRDRNIQYF
>TRBD2|TRBJ2-1|TRBV20-1|many
TGCAGTGCTAACGGTTTAGCGGGACTTTCGAATGAGCAGTTCTTC
CSANGLAGLSNEQFF
>-|TRBJ2-2|TRBV28|few
TGTGCCAGCAGGGGAGGGGACAATTCGAACACCGGGGAGCTGTTTTTT
CASRGGDNSNTGELFF
>TRBD2|TRBJ2-1|TRBV19|-
TGTGCCAGTAGTATCAGGCTAGCGGGAGTCAATGAGCAGTTCTTC
CASSIRLAGVNEQFF
>TRBD2|TRBJ2-7|TRBV18|-
TGTGCCAGCTCACCTAGCGGGAGCTACGGGCAGTACTTC
CASSPSGSYGQYF
>TRBD2|TRBJ2-2|TRBV29-1|many
TGCAGCGTTGAAGCTAGGGAACTAGCGCACACCGGGGAGCTGTTTTTT
CSVEARELAHTGELFF
>-|TRBJ2-5|TRBV6-5|many
TGTGCCAGCAGTTACTCGCGGGAATTCCAAGAGACCCAGTACTTC
CASSYSREFQETQYF
>-|TRBJ2-7|TRBV2|-
TGTGCCAGCAGTGAGAGTGACGGAGTCTCCTACGAGCAGTACTTC
CASSESDGVSYEQYF
>-|TRBJ2-5|TRBV28|-
TGTGCCAGCAGTTTCCAACAGGGAGGGCCCGAGACCCAGTACTTC
CASSFQQGGPETQYF
>TRBD1|TRBJ2-1|TRBV20-1|few
TGCAGTGCTAGAGATCCGACAGGGGGCAATGAGCAGTTCTTC
CSARDPTGGNEQFF
>TRBD1|TRBJ1-1|TRBV19|many
TGTGCCAGTAGCACAGGGGGAGACCCGAACACTGAAGCTTTCTTT
CASSTGGDPNTEAFF
>-|TRBJ1-1|TRBV19|few
TGTGCCAGTAAGTTGGGGTTGACCATGGACACTGAAGCTTTCTTT
CASKLGLTMDTEAFF
>-|TRBJ2-1|TRBV2|few
TGTGCCAGCAGTGAAGTGGAGGGTTATGAGCAGTTCTTC
CASSEVEGYEQFF
>-|TRBJ1-2|TRBV30|few
TGTGCCTGGAGCCCCGGATTTGGGGAAGGCTATGGCTACACCTTC
CAWSPGFGEGYGYTF
>TRBD2|TRBJ2-5|TRBV28|few
TGTGCCAGCGGATCTCTACTAGCGGGAGCAGGAGAGACCCAGTACTTC
CASGSLLAGAGETQYF
>TRBD2|TRBJ2-7|TRBV19|many
TGTGCCAGCTCAGCGGGAGGGCCGTACGAGCAGTACTTC
CASSAGGPYEQYF
>-|TRBJ1-6|TRBV20-1|many
TGCAGTGCTGTCCCCGAGGGCCCCAATTCACCCCTCCACTTT
CSAVPEGPNSPLHF
>TRBD1|TRBJ2-1|TRBV7-2|many
TGTGCCAGCAGCCCATACAGGGGTCCCTACAATGAGCAGTTCTTC
CASSPYRGPYNEQFF
>TRBD2|TRBJ2-2|TRBV29-1|many
TGCAGCGTTGAAGGACTAGCGGGAGGGCCGGGGCACGGGGAGCTGTTTTTT
CSVEGLAGGPGHGELFF
>TRBD1|TRBJ1-1|TRBV25-1|-
TGTGCCAGCAGTGCCCTCGACAGGGGAGTTGAAGCTTTCTTT
CASSALDRGVEAFF
>-|TRBJ2-1|TRBV2|many
TGTGCCAGCAGTGCCCCAGGGACCCTCTACAATGAGCAGTTCTTC
CASSAPGTLYNEQFF
>-|TRBJ1-1|TRBV7-9|many
TGTGCCAGCAGCTTACAGGGGTACGACAATGAAGCTTTCTTT
CASSLQGYDNEAFF
>-|TRBJ2-2|TRBV7-2|many
TGTGCCAGCAGCCCGTATGGGGGGAACACCGGGGAGCTGTTTTTT
CASSPYGGNTGELFF
>-|TRBJ2-2|TRBV7-2|-
TGTGCCAGCAGCTTAGCCGACGGGACCGGGGAGCTGTTTTTT
CASSLADGTGELFF
>-|TRBJ2-7|TRBV7-9|few
TGTGCCAGCATCTCGGCCCAGGGACACGAGCAGTACTTC
CASISAQGHEQYF
>-|TRBJ2-1|TRBV7-2|many
TGTGCCAGCAGCGGAGAGGGTAGTGGCAGATCAGGGAATGAGCAGTTCTTC
CASSGEGSGRSGNEQFF
>-|TRBJ2-5|TRBV29-1|-
TGCAGCGTTGAAGGAGATTCAGAGACCCAGTACTTC
CSVEGDSETQYF
>TRBD2|TRBJ2-1|TRBV7-9|many
TGTGCCAGCAGCTTTCGGAGGGGACTAGCGGGAGGTGAGCAGTTCTTC
CASSFRRGLAGGEQFF
>-|TRBJ1-1|TRBV29-1|many
TGCAGCGTTGAAGCCTCGAGGGTGAACACTGAAGCTTTCTTT
CSVEASRVNTEAFF
>-|TRBJ1-5|TRBV11-1|many
TGTGCCAGCAGCTTGCTGGGGCTCAACCAGCCCCAGCATTTT
CASSLLGLNQPQHF
>TRBD1|TRBJ2-2|TRBV18|many
TGTGCCAGCTCACTCGGGACAGGGAACACCGGGGAGCTGTTTTTT
CASSLGTGNTGELFF
>TRBD2|TRBJ2-7|TRBV7-2|many
TGTGCCAGCAGCCGTAGCGGGAGGACGTACGAGCAGTACTTC
CASSRSGRTYEQYF
>-|TRBJ1-1|TRBV7-8|large
TGTGCCAGCAGCTTAGCGTTGGACTTTGAAGCTTTCTTT
CASSLALDFEAFF